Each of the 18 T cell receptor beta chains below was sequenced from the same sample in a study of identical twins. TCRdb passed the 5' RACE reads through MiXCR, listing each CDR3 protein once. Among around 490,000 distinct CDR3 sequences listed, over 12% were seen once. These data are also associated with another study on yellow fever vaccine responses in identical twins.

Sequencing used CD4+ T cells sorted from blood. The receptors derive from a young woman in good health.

The CDR3 sequence: CASSGGGAAPQHF. CDR3 in DNA: TGTGCCAGCAGTGGCGGGGGAGCGGCGCCCCAGCATTTT. The chain couples TRBV2 to TRBJ1-5; TRBD1 might be the D (5 bases). The CDR3 runs to 13 residues. The V gene lost 4 bases and the J gene lost 9 bases, with 13 bases spanning the gap. Looked up from germline, CDR1 is SNHLY and CDR2 is FYNNEI.

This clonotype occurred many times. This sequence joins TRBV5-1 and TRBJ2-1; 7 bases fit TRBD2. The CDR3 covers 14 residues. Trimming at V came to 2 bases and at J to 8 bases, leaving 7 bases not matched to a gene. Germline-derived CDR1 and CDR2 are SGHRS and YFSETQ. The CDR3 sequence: CASSLTGGVYEQFF. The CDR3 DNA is TGCGCCAGCAGCTTAACGGGGGGTGTATATGAGCAGTTCTTC. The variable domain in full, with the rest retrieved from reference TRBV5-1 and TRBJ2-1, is KAGVTQTPRYLIKTRGQQVTLSCSPISGHRSVSWYQQTPGQGLQFLFEYFSETQRNKGNFPGRFSGRQFSNSRSEMNVSTLELGDSALYLCASSLTGGVYEQFFGPGTRLTVL.

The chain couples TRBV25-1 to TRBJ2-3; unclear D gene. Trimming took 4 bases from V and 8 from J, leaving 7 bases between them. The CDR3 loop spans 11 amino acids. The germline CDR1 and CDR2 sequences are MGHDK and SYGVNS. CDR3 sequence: CASSALGTQYF. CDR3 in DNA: TGTGCCAGCAGTGCGCTAGGTACGCAGTATTTT. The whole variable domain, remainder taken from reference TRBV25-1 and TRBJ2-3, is EADIYQTPRYLVIGTGKKITLECSQTMGHDKMYWYQQDPGMELHLIHYSYGVNSTEKGDLSSESTVSRIRTEHFPLTLESARPSHTSQYLCASSALGTQYFGPGTRLTVL.

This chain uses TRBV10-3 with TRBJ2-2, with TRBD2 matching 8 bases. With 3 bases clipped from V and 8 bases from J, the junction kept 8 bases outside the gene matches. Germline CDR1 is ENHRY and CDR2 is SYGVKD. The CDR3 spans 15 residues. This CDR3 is CAISDTAGDLGELFF. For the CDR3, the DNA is TGTGCCATCAGTGATACAGCGGGAGATCTGGGGGAGCTGTTTTTT.

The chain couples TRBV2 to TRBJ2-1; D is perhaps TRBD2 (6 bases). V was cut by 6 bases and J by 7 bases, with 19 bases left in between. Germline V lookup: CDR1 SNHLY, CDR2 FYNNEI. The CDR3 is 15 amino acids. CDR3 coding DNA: TGTGCCAGCAGCGACCGGGACTCCATTCTGAATGAGCAGTTCTTC. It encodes CASSDRDSILNEQFF.

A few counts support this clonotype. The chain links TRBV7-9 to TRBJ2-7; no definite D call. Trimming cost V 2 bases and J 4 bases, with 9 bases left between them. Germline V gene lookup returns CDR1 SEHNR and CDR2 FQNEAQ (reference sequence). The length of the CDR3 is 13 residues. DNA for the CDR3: TGTGCCAGCAGCTTATCCGGGTTATACGAGCAGTACGTC. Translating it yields CASSLSGLYEQYV.

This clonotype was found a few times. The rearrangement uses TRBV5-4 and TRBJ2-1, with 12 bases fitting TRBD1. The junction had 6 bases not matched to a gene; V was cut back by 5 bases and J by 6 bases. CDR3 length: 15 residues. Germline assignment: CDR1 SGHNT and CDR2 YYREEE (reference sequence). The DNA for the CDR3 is TGTGCCAGCAGGACCGGGACAGGGGGCCTCAATGAGCAGTTCTTC. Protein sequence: CASRTGTGGLNEQFF.

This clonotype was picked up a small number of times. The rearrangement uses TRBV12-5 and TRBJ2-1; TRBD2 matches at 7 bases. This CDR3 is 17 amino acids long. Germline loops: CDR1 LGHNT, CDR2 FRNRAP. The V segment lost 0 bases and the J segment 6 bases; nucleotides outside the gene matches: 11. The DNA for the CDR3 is TGTGCTAGTGGTTTGGTACTGTTAGGCGGGAGAGGCAATGAGCAGTTCTTC. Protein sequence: CASGLVLLGGRGNEQFF.

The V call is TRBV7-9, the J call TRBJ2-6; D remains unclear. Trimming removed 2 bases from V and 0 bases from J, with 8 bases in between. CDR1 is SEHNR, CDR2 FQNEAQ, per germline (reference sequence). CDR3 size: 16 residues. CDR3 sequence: CASSLPLSSGANVLTF. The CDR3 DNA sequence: TGTGCCAGCAGCTTACCCCTGTCCTCTGGGGCCAACGTCCTGACTTTC.

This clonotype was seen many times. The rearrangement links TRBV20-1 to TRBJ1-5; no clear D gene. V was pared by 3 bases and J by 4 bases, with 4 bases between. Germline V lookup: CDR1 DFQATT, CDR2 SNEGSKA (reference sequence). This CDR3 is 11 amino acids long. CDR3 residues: CSASQNQPQHF. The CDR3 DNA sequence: TGCAGTGCTAGCCAAAATCAGCCCCAGCATTTT.

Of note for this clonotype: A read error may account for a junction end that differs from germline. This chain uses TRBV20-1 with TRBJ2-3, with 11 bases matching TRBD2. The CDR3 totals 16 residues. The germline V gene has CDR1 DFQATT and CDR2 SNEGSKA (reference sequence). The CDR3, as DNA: TGCTGTGCTAATCCTATAGCGGGAGGGAACACAGATACGCAGTATTTT. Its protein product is CCANPIAGGNTDTQYF.

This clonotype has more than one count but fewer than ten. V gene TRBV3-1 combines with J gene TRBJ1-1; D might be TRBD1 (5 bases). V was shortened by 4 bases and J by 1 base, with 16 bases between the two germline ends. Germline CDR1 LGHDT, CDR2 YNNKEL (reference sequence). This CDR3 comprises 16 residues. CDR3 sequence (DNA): TGTGCCAGCAGCCTGGGGACTCCTAATGGGAACACTGAAGCTTTCTTT. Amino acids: CASSLGTPNGNTEAFF.

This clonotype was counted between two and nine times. As DNA, the CDR3 is TGTGCCACCAGTGATTACGGCAGGGGCGCCGGGGAGCTGTTTTTT. Translating gives CATSDYGRGAGELFF. The chain joins TRBV24-1 to TRBJ2-2; a weak D match, TRBD1 (6 bases). V was cut by 2 bases and J by 6 bases, with 12 bases left in between. Germline V lookup: CDR1 KGHDR, CDR2 SFDVKD. This CDR3 region has 15 residues.

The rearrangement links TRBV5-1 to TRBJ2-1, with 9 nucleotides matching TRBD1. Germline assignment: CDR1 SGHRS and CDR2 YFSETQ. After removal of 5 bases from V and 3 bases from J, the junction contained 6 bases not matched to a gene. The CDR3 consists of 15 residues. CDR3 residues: CASSSVTGGYNEQFF. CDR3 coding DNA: TGCGCCAGCAGTAGTGTGACAGGGGGCTACAATGAGCAGTTCTTC.

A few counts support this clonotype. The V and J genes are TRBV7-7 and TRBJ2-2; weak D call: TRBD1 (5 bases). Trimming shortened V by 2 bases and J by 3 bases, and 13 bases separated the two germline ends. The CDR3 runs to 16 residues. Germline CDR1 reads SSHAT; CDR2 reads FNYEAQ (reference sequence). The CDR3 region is CASSLFLVRDTGELFF. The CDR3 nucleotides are TGTGCCAGCAGCTTATTCTTGGTCAGGGACACCGGGGAGCTGTTTTTT. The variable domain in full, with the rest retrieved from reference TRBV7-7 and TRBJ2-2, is GAGVSQSPRYKVTKRGQDVTLRCDPISSHATLYWYQQALGQGPEFLTYFNYEAQPDKSGLPSDRFSAERPEGSISTLTIQRTEQRDSAMYRCASSLFLVRDTGELFFGEGSRLTVL.

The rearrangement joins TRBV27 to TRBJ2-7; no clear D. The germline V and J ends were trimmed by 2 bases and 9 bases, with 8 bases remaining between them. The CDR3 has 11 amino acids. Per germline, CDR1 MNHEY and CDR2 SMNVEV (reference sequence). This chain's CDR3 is CASSLGVRQYF. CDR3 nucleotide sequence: TGTGCCAGCAGTTTAGGAGTCCGGCAGTACTTC.

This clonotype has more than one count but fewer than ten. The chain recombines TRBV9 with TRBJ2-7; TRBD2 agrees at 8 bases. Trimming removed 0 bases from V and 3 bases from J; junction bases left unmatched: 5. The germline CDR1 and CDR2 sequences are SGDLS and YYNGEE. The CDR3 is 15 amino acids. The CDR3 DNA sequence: TGTGCCAGCAGCGTAGGGGCTAGCGGGCTCTACGAGCAGTACTTC. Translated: CASSVGASGLYEQYF.

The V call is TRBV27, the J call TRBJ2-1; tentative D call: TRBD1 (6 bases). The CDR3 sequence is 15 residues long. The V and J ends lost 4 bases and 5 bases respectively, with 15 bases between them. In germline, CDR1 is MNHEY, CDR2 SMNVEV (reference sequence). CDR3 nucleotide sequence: TGTGCCAGCAGTTCCGCCCCACAGGGCCACAATGAGCAGTTCTTC. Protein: CASSSAPQGHNEQFF.